This T cell receptor beta chain is from a study of identical twins. Study-level findings and limits: Invariant T cells like MAIT and iNKT could partly confound the zero-insertion analyses. Out-of-frame beta chain sequences displayed weaker excess sharing between twins.

CDR3 length: 13 amino acids. Trimming cost V 6 bases and J 3 bases; bases outside gene matches: 3. The germline gives CDR1 SGHNT, CDR2 YENEEA. Unique molecular identifiers were in the cDNA, with template-switch universal primer binding. TCRdb called the 5' RACE reads again in MiXCR, with one record for every CDR3 protein. The sample includes around 450,000 distinct CDR3 sequences, approximately 15% of them seen just once. Remarks on this clonotype: The antigen remains unidentified.

Another study also made use of these data, one on yellow fever vaccine responses in identical twins.

This sequence originates from a woman younger than 30 in good health. The rearrangement links TRBV11-3 to TRBJ2-5; 8 nucleotides align to TRBD1. Sequenced: CD4+ T cells sorted from blood. For the CDR3, the DNA is TGTGCCAGCAGTCGGACAGGGAAAGAGACCCAGTACTTC. Translating gives CASSRTGKETQYF.